This T cell receptor beta chain stems from a study of blood T cell repertoires in COVID-19. About the research overall: Researchers got acute and convalescent COVID-19 samples from the United States, Italy and Spain. In each case, the material was cDNA or gDNA derived from T cells, B-cell-depleted T cells, or PBMCs.

Per the original data handling: The assay estimated nucleated cells by amplifying reference gene primers. Assay used: immunoSEQ multiplex PCR; TCRdb lists only in-frame clones, some missing. V and J calls and clone size are as listed in that table; D and trimming were resolved from the DNA. This table has 78,000 or so clones, 80% to 90% appearing once. Germline V lookup: CDR1 MNHEY, CDR2 SMNVEV (reference sequence). This CDR3 spans 15 amino acids. V lost 5 bases to trimming and J lost 0 bases; unmatched junction nucleotides: 5. The TCR comes from a woman between 50 and 59 years old with acute or convalescent COVID-19. The sample consisted of peripheral blood. The rearrangement joins TRBV27 to TRBJ1-2, with 8 bases matching TRBD1. The CDR3 sequence: CASSPGGGANYGYTF. Written as DNA, the CDR3 is TGTGCCAGCAGTCCAGGGGGCGGTGCTAACTATGGCTACACCTTC.